These 4 T cell receptor beta chains originate from one sample sequenced in a study of Ad26.COV2.S vaccination and SARS-CoV-2 variants. Noted treatment: 15 to 20 received Ad26.COV2.S at low or high dose, single or two shots; 5 received placebo; per-sample allocation not given. Samples were taken on day 63 after the first vaccine or placebo injection. Clones were read by immunoSEQ multiplex PCR, and TCRdb kept only the in-frame ones, dropping some. The profile shows roughly 410,000 clones, 83% of them singletons. The sample here was peripheral blood, taken in a trial of Ad26.COV2.S vaccine versus placebo. Receptor source: a person aged 18 to 65 who received the Ad26.COV2.S COVID-19 vaccine or a placebo.

The chain has TRBV19 and TRBJ1-5, with 7 bases lining up with TRBD1. The V gene end was trimmed by 8 bases and the J gene end by 0 bases; junction bases not matched to a gene: 7. This CDR3 has 15 residues. CDR1 is LNHDA, CDR2 SQIVND, per germline (reference sequence). The chain's CDR3 is CASQTGTVSNQPQHF. CDR3 in DNA: TGTGCCAGTCAAACCGGGACAGTTAGCAATCAGCCCCAGCATTTT.

The genes are TRBV2 and TRBJ2-7, with 7 bases aligning to TRBD2. Looked up from germline, CDR1 is SNHLY and CDR2 is FYNNEI. The CDR3 contains 15 residues. Trimming took 1 base from V and 3 from J; bases not matched to a gene: 6. CDR3 nucleotides: TGTGCCAGCAGTGAAGGGGGGGGACGGTTCTACGAGCAGTACTTC. Translating gives CASSEGGGRFYEQYF. The variable domain in full, completed from reference TRBV2 and TRBJ2-7, reads EPEVTQTPSHQVTQMGQEVILRCVPISNHLYFYWYRQILGQKVEFLVSFYNNEISEKSEIFDDQFSVERPDGSNFTLKIRSTKLEDSAMYFCASSEGGGRFYEQYFGPGTRLTVT.

This chain links TRBV4-2 with TRBJ2-7; no clear D. Between the trimmed V and J ends, which lost 1 base and 4 bases, there was a span of 11 bases. The CDR3 contains 14 residues. The germline V gene encodes CDR1 LGHNA and CDR2 YNFKEQ. CDR3 in DNA: TGTGCCAGCAGCCAAGTCGCAGACACATACGAGCAGTACTTC. Its protein product is CASSQVADTYEQYF.

The chain has TRBV2 and TRBJ1-3; no firm D call. The ends were cut back, 5 bases at V and 2 bases at J, with 10 bases in the middle. CDR1 and CDR2 from the germline V gene are SNHLY and FYNNEI. This CDR3 region has 14 residues. CDR3 region: CASSPLGTGNTIYF. CDR3 DNA sequence: TGTGCCAGCAGTCCACTGGGGACTGGAAACACCATATATTTT.